The table lists the clone carrying this TCR beta chain with a count of one. The data belong to a study of cytomegalovirus exposure and HLA in healthy donors. The V end lost 5 bases, the J end lost 6 bases, and 14 bases lay between the germline ends. This CDR3 has 14 amino acids. CDR1 SGDLS and CDR2 YYNGEE come from the germline V gene. 13 Jbeta primers and 60 Vbeta primers were used for the PCR. Produced via immunoSEQ multiplex PCR; TCRdb's table is partial and in-frame only. The data hold some 100,000 clones, with 70% to 80% observed a single time. The chain uses TRBV9 and TRBJ2-2; D is perhaps TRBD2 (6 bases). This sequence originates from a woman aged 40-49 years in good health and CMV-seropositive. The sample taken for sequencing was PBMCs. In DNA form, the CDR3 reads TGTGCCAGCAGTGCGGGGCTTGAGGCCGGGGAGCTGTTTTTT. This translates into CASSAGLEAGELFF.